This is a list of T cell receptor beta chains from one sample in a study of blood T cell repertoires in COVID-19. Here immunoSEQ multiplex PCR was the method, and the copy in TCRdb shows in-frame clones only, minus some. The profile shows about 250,000 clones, 70% to 90% of them singletons. The sample comprised PBMCs or T cells enriched from blood (not recorded which). The source of these receptors is a man in his forties or fifties who had recovered from COVID-19. The CDR3 runs from the conserved cysteine through the conserved F or W. A D gene is named only where the DNA matches it firmly. Clone size is shown for a subset of rows, as once, few, many or a class of expanded clone.

abundance,v_gene,d_gene,j_gene,CDR3aa,CDR3nt
-,TRBV28,-,TRBJ1-5,CATRGSNQPQHF,TGTGCCACTCGAGGGAGCAATCAGCCCCAGCATTTT
-,TRBV2,-,TRBJ1-4,CASRSGANEKLFF,TGTGCCAGCAGGTCGGGTGCTAATGAAAAACTGTTTTTT
-,TRBV28,TRBD1,TRBJ1-2,CASLLTGGQGTDYGYTF,TGTGCCAGCCTATTAACGGGGGGACAGGGAACGGACTATGGCTACACCTTC
-,TRBV19,TRBD2,TRBJ2-1,CASSMTGGPGYNEQFF,TGTGCCAGTAGTATGACGGGAGGGCCGGGGTACAATGAGCAGTTCTTC
-,TRBV19,-,TRBJ1-2,CASSGWRQSIDGYTF,TGTGCCAGTAGCGGGTGGAGGCAGAGTATCGATGGCTACACCTTC
once,TRBV5-1,-,TRBJ2-5,CASSFFRAETSKKRETQYF,TGCGCCAGCAGCTTCTTTAGGGCGGAGACTAGTAAAAAAAGGGAGACCCAGTACTTC
-,TRBV5-4,-,TRBJ2-3,CASKRTDTQYF,TGTGCCAGCAAGCGGACAGATACGCAGTATTTT
-,TRBV7-9,-,TRBJ1-1,CASSLRQTVTEAFF,TGTGCCAGCAGCTTACGACAGACGGTCACTGAAGCTTTCTTT
-,TRBV16,TRBD1,TRBJ2-3,CASSPGQGLDTQYF,TGTGCCAGCAGCCCAGGACAGGGGCTAGATACGCAGTATTTT
-,TRBV3-1/TRBV3-2,TRBD1,TRBJ2-1,CASSQGVTGGWDEQFF,TGTGCCAGCAGCCAAGGAGTCACAGGGGGATGGGATGAGCAGTTCTTC
-,TRBV7-2,-,TRBJ2-3,CASSSWTASHSTDTQYF,TGTGCCAGCAGCTCCTGGACAGCGTCCCACAGCACAGATACGCAGTATTTT
-,TRBV6-5,TRBD1,TRBJ1-6,CASSLQGTNSPLHF,TGTGCCAGCAGTCTACAGGGGACTAATTCACCCCTCCACTTT
-,TRBV6-4,TRBD2,TRBJ2-1,CASSDLSSGDNEQFF,TGTGCCAGCAGTGACTTAAGTAGCGGGGACAATGAGCAGTTCTTC
-,TRBV12-5,TRBD1,TRBJ2-2,CASGLPTDRAAGELFF,TGTGCTAGTGGTTTGCCAACGGACAGGGCTGCCGGGGAGCTGTTTTTT
-,TRBV5-1,-,TRBJ1-4,CASGSGEANEKLFF,TGCGCCAGCGGATCAGGGGAAGCGAATGAAAAACTGTTTTTT
-,TRBV4-3,-,TRBJ2-2,CASSQASTGPGELFF,TGCGCCAGCAGCCAAGCATCCACAGGGCCCGGGGAGCTGTTTTTT
-,TRBV19,-,TRBJ1-5,CASSPGLLAQPQHF,TGTGCCAGTAGTCCAGGGTTATTGGCCCAGCCCCAGCATTTT
-,TRBV29-1,-,TRBJ1-2,CSVEVEQGLNYGYTF,TGCAGCGTTGAAGTCGAACAGGGCCTTAACTATGGCTACACCTTC
-,TRBV6-2/TRBV6-3,TRBD2,TRBJ2-3,CASSNTDYSSGGPTDTQYF,TGTGCCAGCAGTAACACGGACTACTCTAGCGGGGGCCCAACAGATACGCAGTATTTT
once,TRBV7-2,TRBD2,TRBJ2-1,CASMRLAENEQFF,TGTGCCAGCATGAGACTAGCTGAAAATGAGCAGTTCTTC
-,TRBV28,-,TRBJ2-7,CASSLEVGPSYEQYF,TGTGCCAGCAGTTTGGAAGTGGGGCCCTCCTACGAGCAGTACTTC
-,TRBV5-1,-,TRBJ1-4,CASSPFTSLGGEKLFF,TGCGCCAGCAGCCCCTTTACGTCCTTAGGAGGTGAAAAACTGTTTTTT
-,TRBV7-2,TRBD2,TRBJ2-3,CASSSPQAGGARNTQYF,TGTGCCAGCAGCTCTCCCCAAGCGGGGGGCGCCAGGAATACGCAGTATTTT
-,TRBV4-1,TRBD1,TRBJ2-7,CASSQGQGVPYEQYF,TGCGCCAGCAGCCAGGGACAGGGGGTCCCCTACGAGCAGTACTTC
-,TRBV15,-,TRBJ2-6,CATSREFTGANVLTF,TGTGCCACCAGCAGAGAGTTTACTGGGGCCAACGTCCTGACTTTC
-,TRBV30,-,TRBJ2-7,CAWSAGEGAYEQYF,TGTGCCTGGAGTGCAGGGGAGGGGGCCTACGAGCAGTACTTC
-,TRBV29-1,-,TRBJ2-1,CSVEVRRIYNEQFF,TGCAGCGTTGAAGTACGGCGGATTTACAATGAGCAGTTCTTC
-,TRBV27,TRBD1,TRBJ1-1,CASSLSSGTGVAFF,TGTGCCAGCAGTTTATCATCCGGGACAGGGGTAGCTTTCTTT
-,TRBV4-3,-,TRBJ1-6,CASSQRDLNSPLHF,TGCGCCAGCAGCCAGCGGGACCTTAATTCACCCCTCCACTTT
-,TRBV30,TRBD1,TRBJ1-1,CAWRPGTGPNTEAFF,TGTGCCTGGAGACCCGGGACAGGGCCTAATACTGAAGCTTTCTTT
-,TRBV12-3/TRBV12-4,-,TRBJ1-6,CASRNRVNSPLHF,TGTGCCAGCAGGAACAGGGTTAATTCACCCCTCCACTTT
once,TRBV5-5,-,TRBJ1-1,CASSLVTMNTEAFF,TGTGCCAGCAGCTTGGTGACAATGAACACTGAAGCTTTCTTT
-,TRBV6-5,-,TRBJ1-2,CASALAAPNYGYTF,TGTGCCAGCGCTCTGGCGGCTCCTAACTATGGCTACACCTTC
-,TRBV5-8,TRBD1,TRBJ1-5,CASSLAWTGDGQPQHF,TGTGCCAGCAGCTTGGCCTGGACAGGGGATGGTCAGCCCCAGCATTTT
-,TRBV6-2/TRBV6-3,-,TRBJ2-7,CASSPGGADYEQYF,TGTGCCAGCAGCCCCGGTGGGGCGGACTACGAGCAGTACTTC
-,TRBV3-1/TRBV3-2,-,TRBJ2-7,CASSPSMIQGRQDF,TGTGCCAGCAGCCCCTCTATGATTCAGGGGAGACAAGACTTC
medium-sized,TRBV19,TRBD2,TRBJ2-1,CASSIGLAYEQFF,TGTGCCAGTAGTATAGGACTAGCCTATGAGCAGTTCTTC
-,TRBV11-3,TRBD2,TRBJ2-3,CASSSGLAGGPDTQYF,TGTGCCAGCAGCTCGGGACTAGCGGGAGGGCCGGATACGCAGTATTTT
once,TRBV7-9,TRBD1,TRBJ2-1,CASSDRRTGARNEQFF,TGTGCCAGCAGCGATCGTAGGACAGGGGCGAGAAATGAGCAGTTCTTC
-,TRBV12-3/TRBV12-4,-,TRBJ1-4,CASSLTGDEKLFF,TGTGCCAGCAGCCTGACGGGGGACGAAAAACTGTTTTTT
-,TRBV19,TRBD1,TRBJ1-2,CASSIGDRAYGYTF,TGTGCCAGTAGTATCGGCGACAGGGCTTATGGCTACACCTTC
-,TRBV28,-,TRBJ2-5,CASSYQGTETQYF,TGTGCCAGCAGTTATCAGGGGACAGAGACCCAGTACTTC
-,TRBV28,-,TRBJ2-7,CASSPFPGSRTYEQYF,TGTGCCAGCAGTCCCTTCCCAGGAAGTCGAACCTACGAGCAGTACTTC
once,TRBV27,-,TRBJ2-5,CASSLSGQNSQYF,TGTGCCAGCAGTTTATCGGGCCAAAATTCCCAGTACTTC
-,TRBV30,-,TRBJ2-7,CAWSPYRSSYEQYF,TGTGCCTGGAGTCCCTACCGCTCGTCCTACGAGCAGTACTTC
-,TRBV19,-,TRBJ2-5,CASSKWDWRGETQYF,TGTGCCAGTAGTAAATGGGACTGGAGGGGAGAGACCCAGTACTTC
-,TRBV4-2,-,TRBJ2-1,CASSQNLGAHADEQFF,TGTGCCAGCAGTCAAAACCTAGGGGCGCACGCCGATGAGCAGTTCTTC
-,TRBV30,-,TRBJ1-4,CAYAPDSTNEKLFF,TGTGCCTACGCCCCTGACTCAACTAATGAAAAACTGTTTTTT
-,TRBV29-1,-,TRBJ2-7,CSVAADSYEQYF,TGCAGCGTTGCCGCGGACAGCTACGAGCAGTACTTC
-,TRBV7-2,-,TRBJ2-5,CASSPNGFQAGETQYF,TGTGCCAGCAGCCCAAATGGTTTCCAGGCAGGGGAGACCCAGTACTTC